A single sample is the source of the 8 T cell receptor beta chains below, sequenced in a study of vaccination and CD4 T cells after COVID-19. Described treatment: approximately nine-day PBMC culture with coronavirus spike peptide pools or control peptides (ViraFEST assay). Their specific antigens are unknown. Sequencing of the DNA from cultured CD4+ T cells was carried out with the Oncomine TCR Beta short-read assay. Via MiXCR, TCRdb re-called the PCR reads, giving one row per CDR3 protein. The sample has about 7,100 distinct CDR3 sequences, over 65% seen once. The sample comprised CD4+ T cells from blood, cultured in vitro. The receptors shown here come from a human donor who had recovered from COVID-19.

This rearrangement joins TRBV7-9 to TRBJ2-5; 8 positions agree with TRBD2. Trimming at V came to 3 bases and at J to 4 bases, leaving 4 bases not matched to a gene. Germline CDR1 and CDR2: SEHNR and FQNEAQ (reference sequence). The CDR3 loop spans 14 amino acids. CDR3: CASSFGGGRETQYF. CDR3 DNA: TGTGCCAGCAGCTTCGGGGGGGGCCGAGAGACCCAGTACTTC. The full variable domain, its missing parts supplied by reference TRBV7-9 and TRBJ2-5, is DTGVSQNPRHKITKRGQNVTFRCDPISEHNRLYWYRQTLGQGPEFLTYFQNEAQLEKSRLLSDRFSAERPKGSFSTLEIQRTEQGDSAMYLCASSFGGGRETQYFGPGTRLLVL.

The chain couples TRBV5-4 to TRBJ2-3; 9 bases match TRBD2. The V gene's germline CDR1 is SGHNT and CDR2 YYREEE (reference sequence). The CDR3 has 15 residues. V lost 0 bases, J lost 4 bases, and 3 bases stayed unmatched. The CDR3 DNA is TGTGCCAGCAGCTTGGCCGGCGGGGGGGCAGATACGCAGTATTTT. It yields the protein CASSLAGGGADTQYF.

This clonotype has a handful of counts. The chain combines TRBV19 with TRBJ1-2; no firm D call. Trimming shortened V by 4 bases and J by 5 bases, and 8 bases separated the two germline ends. The CDR3 has 12 amino acids. Germline CDR1 and CDR2: LNHDA and SQIVND (reference sequence). This chain's CDR3 is CASSNVLYGYTF. The DNA for the CDR3 is TGTGCCAGTAGTAACGTCCTGTATGGCTACACCTTC.

The chain employs TRBV24-1 and TRBJ2-5; D uncertain. This CDR3 is built from 13 residues. Germline loops: CDR1 KGHDR, CDR2 SFDVKD. Trimming removed 3 bases from V and 5 bases from J, with 9 bases in between. CDR3 protein: CATSDVTIETQYF. The CDR3 DNA reads as TGTGCCACCAGTGATGTAACTATCGAGACCCAGTACTTC.

V and J are TRBV7-2 and TRBJ2-3, with no clear D. From germline, CDR1 is SGHTA and CDR2 FQGNSA. V lost 1 base, J lost 2 bases, and 7 bases lay in between. The length of the CDR3 is 14 residues. The CDR3 DNA reads TGTGCCAGCAGCTTAGTCGTTTCCACAGATACGCAGTATTTT. It is translated as CASSLVVSTDTQYF.

The CDR3 region is CASSRSLGGSGEVAYEQYF. For the CDR3, the DNA is TGTGCCAGCAGCCGTAGCCTTGGGGGTAGCGGGGAAGTCGCCTACGAGCAGTACTTC. This chain links TRBV4-2 with TRBJ2-7; TRBD2 matches 8 bases. Germline CDR1 reads LGHNA; CDR2 reads YNFKEQ. The CDR3 spans 19 residues. The trim removed 4 bases at V and 2 bases at J, leaving 19 bases unmatched.

This chain joins TRBV19 and TRBJ1-1; D is undetermined. CDR3 size: 14 residues. The V end lost 0 bases, the J end lost 7 bases, and 12 bases lay between the germline ends. Germline-derived CDR1 and CDR2 are LNHDA and SQIVND (reference sequence). The CDR3 DNA reads as TGTGCCAGTAGTATAGACCCGGACGGCAGTGAAGCTTTCTTT. Encoded protein: CASSIDPDGSEAFF.

This chain links TRBV5-1 with TRBJ1-6; the D is unclear. Deletions cut 1 base from V and 5 bases from J, with 7 bases between. This CDR3 has 14 residues. CDR1 SGHRS and CDR2 YFSETQ come from the germline V gene. In DNA, the CDR3 is TGCGCCAGCAGCTTGAAAGGAGATAATTCACCCCTCCACTTT. It codes for CASSLKGDNSPLHF.